Sequencing of this T cell receptor (beta chain) was carried out in a study of breast tumors, draining lymph nodes, adjacent tissues. Whole-study results and caveats: Tumor T cell lymph node origin was a supported hypothesis, not proven. Compared with lymph nodes, tumors were less diverse; compared with nontumor tissue, more.

MiXCR was run by TCRdb on the multiplex PCR reads, yielding one entry per CDR3 protein. The sample includes tens of thousands of distinct CDR3 sequences, more than 20% of them seen just once. Trimming cost V 5 bases and J 8 bases; bases outside gene matches: 22. The CDR3 contains 19 residues. Germline V gene data show CDR1 as DFQATT and CDR2 as SNEGSKA (reference sequence). About this clonotype: Its antigen is still unknown.

The chain employs TRBV20-1 and TRBJ2-1; 12 bases line up with TRBD2. Source material: breast tumor tissue. The sequence derives from a female donor with breast cancer. Some clones in this sample may be carry-over from other donors' samples. The CDR3 nucleotides are TGCAGTGCTGACAACATAGGACTAGCGGGAATCCTTGGAGCCGATGAGCAGTTCTTC. Its translation: CSADNIGLAGILGADEQFF.